These 20 T cell receptor beta chains were all obtained from the same sample, sequenced in a study of CD8 T cells in Susac syndrome. RNA, at 0.5 to 1 ug, was reverse transcribed with random hexamers. TCRdb re-derived calls from the immunoSEQ multiplex PCR reads in MiXCR, one entry per CDR3 protein. In the table there are about 110,000 distinct CDR3 sequences, around 95% of which are singletons. The sample was CD4+ T cells from PBMCs. The source of these receptors is a human donor in good health.

The DNA of the CDR3 is TGTGCCAGCTCAGGGGGGGCCTACGAGCAGTACTTC. Protein product: CASSGGAYEQYF. The chain uses TRBV19 and TRBJ2-7; D tentatively fits TRBD1 or TRBD2 (7 bases each). From germline, CDR1 is LNHDA and CDR2 SQIVND (reference sequence). V lost 9 bases and J 2 bases, leaving 11 bases between the germline ends. This CDR3 comprises 12 residues.

The chain combines TRBV20-1 with TRBJ1-5, with D possibly being TRBD1 (6 bases). There are 16 residues in the CDR3. V lost 2 bases and J lost 6, with 20 bases in between. Germline CDR1 DFQATT, CDR2 SNEGSKA (reference sequence). The CDR3 loop is CSARTVGGQKGQPQHF. CDR3 coding DNA: TGCAGTGCTAGAACGGTGGGAGGACAGAAAGGTCAGCCCCAGCATTTT.

The genes are TRBV3-1 and TRBJ1-6, with D possibly matching TRBD1 (5 bases). V lost 4 bases and J 9 bases, leaving 13 bases between the germline ends. The germline CDR1 and CDR2 sequences are LGHDT and YNNKEL (reference sequence). The CDR3 covers 14 residues. For the CDR3, the DNA is TGTGCCAGCAGCCTGTCCCGGGGCGGTTCACCCCTCCACTTT. Translation gives CASSLSRGGSPLHF.

The gene calls are TRBV3-1 and TRBJ2-7; the match to TRBD1 covers 7 bases. The germline CDR1 and CDR2 sequences are LGHDT and YNNKEL (reference sequence). The CDR3 runs 16 residues. With 1 base clipped from V and 4 bases from J, the junction kept 10 bases outside the gene matches. In DNA, the CDR3 is TGTGCCAGCAGCCAAGGTCAGGGGGTGGCCCGGTACGAGCAGTACTTC. Its translation: CASSQGQGVARYEQYF.

V and J are TRBV4-1 and TRBJ1-5; 7 bases are a match to TRBD1. CDR1 is MGHRA, CDR2 YSYEKL, per germline. Germline trimming cut 0 bases from V and 3 bases from J; bases unmatched to any gene: 2. The CDR3 runs 15 residues. CDR3 DNA: TGCGCCAGCAGCCAAGACACAGGGGTCAATCAGCCCCAGCATTTT. Translated: CASSQDTGVNQPQHF.

This rearrangement joins TRBV7-2 to TRBJ2-3; 11 bases are a match to TRBD2. This CDR3 contains 16 residues. Germline-derived CDR1 and CDR2 are SGHTA and FQGNSA. Trimming removed 5 bases from V and 3 bases from J; junction bases left unmatched: 7. The CDR3 DNA reads TGTGCCAGCAGCGCCCAAACTAGCGGGGGAACAGATACGCAGTATTTT. It translates to CASSAQTSGGTDTQYF.

This clonotype appeared a single time. The J gene is TRBJ1-5, the V gene TRBV7-6; maybe TRBD1 (6 bases). V was cut by 2 bases and J by 3 bases, with 14 bases left in between. The CDR3 contains 16 residues. Germline-derived CDR1 and CDR2 are SGHVS and FNYEAQ. The CDR3 here is CASSLSAGQNNQPQHF. Written as DNA, the CDR3 is TGTGCCAGCAGCTTAAGTGCCGGACAGAACAATCAGCCCCAGCATTTT.

The chain is built from TRBV5-1 and TRBJ2-7; weak D call: TRBD1 (5 bases). CDR3 size: 14 residues. V was clipped by 2 bases and J by 6 bases, with 15 bases between them. Per germline, CDR1 SGHRS and CDR2 YFSETQ. This CDR3 reads CASSLPGQLLEQYF. The CDR3 DNA reads as TGCGCCAGCAGCTTACCCGGACAACTCCTCGAGCAGTACTTC.

The V gene is TRBV18, the J gene TRBJ2-7; 8 bases agree with TRBD1. This CDR3 region has 16 residues. Germline loops: CDR1 KGHSH, CDR2 LQKENI. V gave up 1 base and J gave up 3 bases; unmatched junction bases: 8. The CDR3 reads CASSPLAGGGGYEQYF. CDR3 in DNA: TGTGCCAGCTCACCACTAGCAGGGGGCGGCGGCTACGAGCAGTACTTC.

The chain has TRBV28 and TRBJ2-4; 9 bases are a match to TRBD2. V dropped 6 bases and J dropped 8; count of bases not matched to a gene: 17. The CDR3 contains 17 residues. In germline, CDR1 is MDHEN, CDR2 SYDVKM. The CDR3 sequence: CASRRRGSGRMGDIQYF. The CDR3 DNA is TGTGCCAGCAGACGCCGAGGAAGCGGGAGGATGGGGGACATTCAGTACTTC.

This chain uses TRBV29-1 with TRBJ1-1, with unresolved D. The CDR3 covers 12 residues. In germline, CDR1 is SQVTM, CDR2 ANQGSEA. The ends were cut back, 7 bases at V and 2 bases at J, with 11 bases in the middle. CDR3 bases: TGCAGCGGTAGAATCAGTAACACTGAAGCTTTCTTT. Amino acids: CSGRISNTEAFF.

The V and J genes are TRBV20-1 and TRBJ1-4, with 7 bases lining up with TRBD1. There are 12 residues in the CDR3. Trimming took 1 base from V and 13 from J; bases not matched to a gene: 6. Per the germline V gene, CDR1 is DFQATT and CDR2 is SNEGSKA (reference sequence). The CDR3 DNA reads as TGCAGTGCTAGAGCCGACAGGGAAGTACTGTTTTTT. It is translated as CSARADREVLFF.

The chain couples TRBV20-1 to TRBJ2-7, with 10 bases identical to TRBD2. The CDR3 covers 16 residues. In germline, CDR1 is DFQATT, CDR2 SNEGSKA (reference sequence). V lost 3 bases and J lost 7; bases outside the gene matches: 15. CDR3 sequence (DNA): TGCAGTGCTAGTAGCCTAGCGGGAGTAACCACGCTGGAGCAGTACTTC. Its translation: CSASSLAGVTTLEQYF.

The V call is TRBV10-2, the J call TRBJ2-5, with 7 nucleotides matching TRBD1. The CDR3 is made up of 13 amino acids. With V trimmed by 4 bases and J by 3 bases, 2 bases remained unmatched. From germline, CDR1 is WSHSY and CDR2 SAAADI. CDR3 nucleotide sequence: TGCGCCAGCAGTGCGGGGACAGAAGAGACCCAGTACTTC. It specifies CASSAGTEETQYF.

The chain joins TRBV5-1 to TRBJ2-5; D is undetermined. CDR3 size: 11 residues. From germline, CDR1 is SGHRS and CDR2 YFSETQ. The ends were cut back, 5 bases at V and 3 bases at J, with 5 bases in the middle. Written as DNA, the CDR3 is TGCGCCAGCAGTCATGAAGAGACCCAGTACTTC. Residues: CASSHEETQYF.

V gene TRBV3-1 combines with J gene TRBJ2-5, with D unresolved. The CDR3 loop spans 13 amino acids. Germline loops: CDR1 LGHDT, CDR2 YNNKEL (reference sequence). V gave up 8 bases and J gave up 7 bases, with 17 bases separating them. The CDR3: CASSPRLSRTQYF. The DNA of the CDR3 is TGTGCCAGCTCCCCCCGACTGTCTAGGACCCAGTACTTC.

The chain recombines TRBV29-1 with TRBJ2-2, with TRBD1 identical over 8 bases. This CDR3 is 14 amino acids long. Trimming cost V 6 bases and J 1 base; bases outside gene matches: 4. Germline values: CDR1 SQVTM, CDR2 ANQGSEA. The CDR3 sequence: CSVRGTGNTGELFF. Here the CDR3 DNA reads TGCAGCGTCCGGGGGACAGGGAACACCGGGGAGCTGTTTTTT.

The CDR3 sequence: CASSPLGGGTDTQYF. Here the CDR3 DNA reads TGCGCCAGCAGCCCGCTCGGGGGAGGAACAGATACGCAGTATTTT. This chain joins TRBV5-1 and TRBJ2-3, with D maybe TRBD2 (6 bases). Trimming removed 4 bases at V and 3 bases at J, with 15 bases between. The germline V gene encodes CDR1 SGHRS and CDR2 YFSETQ. The CDR3 is 15 amino acids.

V is TRBV5-4 and J is TRBJ2-7, with D possibly matching TRBD1 (5 bases). V was pared by 2 bases and J by 6 bases, with 6 bases between. Per the germline V gene, CDR1 is SGHNT and CDR2 is YYREEE (reference sequence). This CDR3 has 11 residues. The CDR3 bases are TGTGCCAGCAGCTTTAGGGGCGAGCAGTACTTC. Translated: CASSFRGEQYF.

The chain is built from TRBV3-1 and TRBJ2-5; TRBD1 aligns across 8 bases. Per germline, CDR1 LGHDT and CDR2 YNNKEL (reference sequence). This CDR3 comprises 12 residues. With 6 bases clipped from V and 5 bases from J, the junction kept 2 bases outside the gene matches. The CDR3: CASSRTGETQYF. CDR3 nucleotide sequence: TGTGCCAGCAGTCGGACAGGGGAGACCCAGTACTTC.